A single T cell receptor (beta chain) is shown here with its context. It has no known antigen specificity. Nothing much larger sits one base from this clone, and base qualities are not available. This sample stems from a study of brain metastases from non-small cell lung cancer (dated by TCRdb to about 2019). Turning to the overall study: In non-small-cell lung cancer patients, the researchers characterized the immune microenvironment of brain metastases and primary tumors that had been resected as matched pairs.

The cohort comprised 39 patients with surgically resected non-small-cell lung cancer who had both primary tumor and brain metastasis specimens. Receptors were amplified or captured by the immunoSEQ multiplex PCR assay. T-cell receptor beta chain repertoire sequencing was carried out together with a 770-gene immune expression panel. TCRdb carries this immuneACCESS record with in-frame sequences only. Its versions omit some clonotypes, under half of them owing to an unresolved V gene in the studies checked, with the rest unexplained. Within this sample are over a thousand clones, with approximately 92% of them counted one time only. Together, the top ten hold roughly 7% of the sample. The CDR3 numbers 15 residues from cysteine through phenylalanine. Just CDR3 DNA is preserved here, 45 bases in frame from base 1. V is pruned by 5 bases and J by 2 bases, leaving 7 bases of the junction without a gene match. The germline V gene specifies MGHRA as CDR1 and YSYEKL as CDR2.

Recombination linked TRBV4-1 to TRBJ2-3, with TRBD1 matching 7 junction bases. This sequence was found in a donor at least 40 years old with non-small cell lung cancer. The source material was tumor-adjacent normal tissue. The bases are TGCGCCAGCAGCAGCCGGGACAGAAACACAGATACGCAGTATTTT. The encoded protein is CASSSRDRNTDTQYF.